Listed below are T cell receptor beta chains from one sample, sequenced in a study of CD8 T cells in ankylosing spondylitis. TCRdb reanalysed the 5' RACE reads using MiXCR and keeps one entry per CDR3 protein. This sample carries 750,000 to 850,000 distinct CDR3 sequences, about 12% of them seen once, and the ten largest clones take 0.51%. The sequencing sample was made of blood, either unsorted or a sorted T cell fraction (not recorded which). These receptors were taken from a male donor with ankylosing spondylitis. The CDR3 runs from the conserved cysteine through the conserved F or W. The D gene is left open where the match is weak. Clone size, where shown, is once, few, many, or a class for clones that have expanded.

v_call	j_call	d_call	clone_size	cdr3_nt	cdr3_aa
TRBV9	TRBJ2-7	TRBD1	few	TGTGCCAGCAGCGAGTCAGATCACAGGGGAACCTACGAGCAGTACTTC	CASSESDHRGTYEQYF
TRBV20-1	TRBJ1-2	NA	NA	TGCAGTGCTCTTCCTATTGTCAGAGAAGCAAAAACCCGTCCTAACTATGGCTACACCTTC	CSALPIVREAKTRPNYGYTF
TRBV11-2	TRBJ1-6	NA	NA	TGTGCCAGCAGCTTAGTGGGGGGGATTTCACCCCTCCACTTT	CASSLVGGISPLHF
TRBV5-1	TRBJ2-1	NA	NA	TGCGCCAGCAGCTTGGATGCGGGTGTCTCCTACAATGAGCAGTTCTTC	CASSLDAGVSYNEQFF
TRBV7-9	TRBJ1-1	TRBD1	few	TGTGCCAGCAGCCCACGAGGACAGGGGGACACTGAAGCTTTCTTT	CASSPRGQGDTEAFF
TRBV7-2	TRBJ2-7	TRBD2	NA	TGTGCCAGCAGCTTAGGCGGGGGGGAGTCGGACGAGCAGTACTTC	CASSLGGGESDEQYF
TRBV5-1	TRBJ2-1	NA	few	TGCGCCAGCCAAAGCTCCTCTAGTAGCTCCTACAATGAGCAGTTCTTC	CASQSSSSSSYNEQFF
TRBV20-1	TRBJ2-3	NA	few	TGCAGTGCCCAGAAAGAAGATACGCAGTATTTT	CSAQKEDTQYF
TRBV5-1	TRBJ1-2	NA	many	TGCGCCAGCAGCTCGGGGACTGGAGCTAACTATGGCTACACCTTC	CASSSGTGANYGYTF
TRBV7-9	TRBJ1-2	NA	NA	TGTGCCAGCAGCTTAGAGCCCGGATTCTTCATCTATGGCTACACCTTC	CASSLEPGFFIYGYTF
TRBV7-9	TRBJ1-1	NA	few	TGTGCCAGCAGCTACCTGGATTTTCGCGGAGCTTTCTTT	CASSYLDFRGAFF
TRBV9	TRBJ1-6	TRBD1	few	TGTGCCAGCAGCCCCGGGACAGGGGCCCTCCACTTT	CASSPGTGALHF
TRBV19	TRBJ2-7	TRBD1	NA	TGTGCCAGTAGTACCGCCTGGACAGGACGAGGCGAGCAGTACTTC	CASSTAWTGRGEQYF
TRBV6-1	TRBJ1-1	NA	many	TGTGCCAGCAAGGTGTCGGAGGGCCTTGAAGCTTTCTTT	CASKVSEGLEAFF
TRBV7-2	TRBJ2-5	TRBD1	few	TGTGCCAGCAGCTTAGTTGGGACAGGTGAAGAGACCCAGTACTTC	CASSLVGTGEETQYF
TRBV11-2	TRBJ1-1	NA	NA	TGTGCCAGCAGCTTAGTGGGATGGGCTGAAGCTTTCTTT	CASSLVGWAEAFF
TRBV5-1	TRBJ2-5	NA	few	TGCGCCAGCAGCTTGGATCAGGGTAAAGAGACCCAGTACTTC	CASSLDQGKETQYF
TRBV6-1	TRBJ2-3	TRBD1	NA	TGTGCCAGCAGTAGATTACAGGGGGCGAAAGATACGCAGTATTTT	CASSRLQGAKDTQYF
TRBV6-2/TRBV6-3	TRBJ1-5	NA	few	TGTGCCAGCAGTCCCCCGGCAAGCCTCGGGGGCAATCAGCCCCAGCATTTT	CASSPPASLGGNQPQHF
TRBV9	TRBJ1-2	NA	few	TGTGCCAGCAGCGTAGGGTCCCAGAACTATGGCTACACCTTC	CASSVGSQNYGYTF
TRBV28	TRBJ1-1	NA	many	TGTGCCAGCAGTTTAGCAGGATTAGAGGGGGACATGAACACTGAAGCTTTCTTT	CASSLAGLEGDMNTEAFF
TRBV20-1	TRBJ2-1	TRBD1	NA	TGCAGTGCCAATTCCAAGGCAGGGGGCCACTACAATGAGCAGTTCTTC	CSANSKAGGHYNEQFF
TRBV4-3	TRBJ1-2	TRBD1	many	TGCGCCAGCAGCCCACGGACAGGGGATTTCAATGGCTACACCTTC	CASSPRTGDFNGYTF
TRBV18	TRBJ1-1	NA	few	TGTGCCAGCTCACCAAGATCAGGGTCGGACACTGAAGCTTTCTTT	CASSPRSGSDTEAFF
TRBV20-1	TRBJ2-5	NA	few	TGCAGTGCTTCCCTGACGGTCCAAGAGACCCAGTACTTC	CSASLTVQETQYF
TRBV12-5	TRBJ2-1	TRBD2	NA	TGTGCTAGTGGTTTGGACCTCCTAGCGGGGGCATACAATGAGCAGTTCTTC	CASGLDLLAGAYNEQFF
TRBV30	TRBJ2-5	NA	NA	TGTGCCTGGAGTGGACAGGTCCAAGAGACCCAGTACTTC	CAWSGQVQETQYF
TRBV7-2	TRBJ2-5	NA	few	TGTGCCAGCAGCTTCCTGACAGGAGGAGAGACCCAGTACTTC	CASSFLTGGETQYF
TRBV7-2	TRBJ1-5	TRBD1	few	TGTGCCAGCAGCCTGCGACAGGGCGGGAGCAATCAGCCCCAGCATTTT	CASSLRQGGSNQPQHF
TRBV29-1	TRBJ2-5	TRBD2	many	TGCAGCGTTGAAGGTGCCGAGCGGGGGACCCAGTACTTC	CSVEGAERGTQYF
TRBV5-4	TRBJ2-1	TRBD1	NA	TGTGCCAGCAGCTTTCAGGGGGATTCATACAATGAGCAGTTCTTC	CASSFQGDSYNEQFF
TRBV29-1	TRBJ2-3	TRBD1	many	TGCAGCGTGGCCGGGGACAGGGCTACAGATACGCAGTATTTT	CSVAGDRATDTQYF
TRBV4-1	TRBJ1-2	NA	many	TGCGCCAGCAGCCACCCCACTTCGGCAGTGGCTAACTATGGCTACACCTTC	CASSHPTSAVANYGYTF
TRBV7-2	TRBJ2-2	NA	NA	TGTGCCAGCAGCGAAGTAGGCCGAGGGGCCGGGGAGCTGTTTTTT	CASSEVGRGAGELFF
TRBV29-1	TRBJ2-7	NA	many	TGCAGCGTTGATCTGGGACGGCCAACCTACGAGCAGTACTTC	CSVDLGRPTYEQYF
TRBV30	TRBJ2-5	TRBD2	few	TGTGCCTGGAGTATCCTAGCGGCAGAGACCCAGTACTTC	CAWSILAAETQYF
TRBV10-3	TRBJ2-7	TRBD1	many	TGTGCCATCAGTGATGGACAGGCGCAGTACTTC	CAISDGQAQYF
TRBV6-2/TRBV6-3	TRBJ2-3	NA	NA	TGTGCCAGCGGCAGACGGGATCAGCCCCAGTATTTT	CASGRRDQPQYF
TRBV12-3/TRBV12-4	TRBJ2-1	NA	NA	TGTGCCAGCAGTTCAAGGGAGGTTCTTTACAATGAGCAGTTCTTC	CASSSREVLYNEQFF
TRBV4-3	TRBJ1-2	NA	few	TGCGCCAGCAGCCGACTTGACCGTAACTATGGCTACACCTTC	CASSRLDRNYGYTF
TRBV20-1	TRBJ1-1	TRBD1	NA	TGCAGTGCTGAGGACAGGGTGAACACTGAAGCTTTCTTT	CSAEDRVNTEAFF
TRBV4-3	TRBJ2-1	NA	few	TGCGCCAGCAGCCAAGATTTGCCACAATACAATGAGCAGTTCTTC	CASSQDLPQYNEQFF
TRBV7-9	TRBJ1-1	NA	NA	TGTGCGACCGACTATTACACTGAAGCTTTCTTT	CATDYYTEAFF
TRBV5-1	TRBJ2-1	NA	few	TGCGCCAGCAGCTTGGGTGTCACCGGTAATGAGCAGTTCTTC	CASSLGVTGNEQFF
TRBV29-1	TRBJ2-2	TRBD1	many	TGCAGCGTTCTTCAACAGGGGGCCGGGGAGCTGTTTTTT	CSVLQQGAGELFF
TRBV4-3	TRBJ1-4	NA	NA	TGCGCCAGCAGCCAAGAGGGGGGGACTAATGAAAAACTGTTTTTT	CASSQEGGTNEKLFF
TRBV7-7	TRBJ2-7	NA	once	TGTGCTAGCAGCTTAGAGTACGGCCTCTACGAGCAGTACTTC	CASSLEYGLYEQYF
TRBV9	TRBJ2-3	NA	NA	TGTGCCAGCAGCGTCACACAGGGAGATACGCAGTATTTT	CASSVTQGDTQYF
TRBV29-1	TRBJ2-1	TRBD2	once	TGCAGCGTTGAATCCGCTAGCGGGACCAATGAGCAGTTCTTC	CSVESASGTNEQFF
TRBV21-1	TRBJ2-6	NA	few	TGTGCCGCCCCAGGAGGGGGGTTTTGTATATCTGGGGCCAACGTCCTGACTTTC	CAAPGGGFCISGANVLTF
TRBV4-3	TRBJ1-3	NA	many	TGCGCCAGCAGCCAAGGGGGGAGCTCTGGAAACACCATATATTTT	CASSQGGSSGNTIYF
TRBV15	TRBJ2-7	TRBD1	many	TGTGCCACCAGCAGACCCCTGGGACAGCCGGAATCCTACGAGCAGTACTTC	CATSRPLGQPESYEQYF
TRBV18	TRBJ2-7	NA	NA	TGTGCCAGCTCACCACCTAGTTTCTACGAGCAGTACTTC	CASSPPSFYEQYF
TRBV12-3/TRBV12-4	TRBJ2-1	NA	many	TGTGCCAGCAGTTTAGCGGGGGGTAGGTTTTATGAGCAGTTCTTC	CASSLAGGRFYEQFF
TRBV7-2	TRBJ2-1	TRBD2	NA	TGTGCCAGCAGCCACAAGCGGGAGGATTACAATGAGCAGTTCTTC	CASSHKREDYNEQFF
TRBV4-3	TRBJ1-5	TRBD1	many	TGCGCCAGCAGTCCCGGGACAGGGGGACGAGGGGATCAGCCCCAGCATTTT	CASSPGTGGRGDQPQHF
TRBV5-1	TRBJ2-6	NA	few	TGCGCCAGCAGCTTGGAGCCCCAGGGATCTGGGGCCAACGTCCTGACTTTC	CASSLEPQGSGANVLTF